This T cell receptor (beta chain) was obtained from a study of blood T cell repertoires in COVID-19. Under the authors' procedure: Nucleated cell number was recorded as an estimate derived from reference gene primer amplification. Using immunoSEQ multiplex PCR, the repertoire was profiled, and TCRdb retains in-frame clones only, with some absent. The D gene and trimming were derived from the DNA, and the V and J assignments and clone size from that table. Of hundreds of thousands of clones in the sample, 85% to 90% were seen once. The sequence was collected from a man between 18 and 35 years old who had recovered from COVID-19. The specimen sequenced was PBMCs or T cells enriched from blood (not recorded which).

This CDR3 reads CASSLARNTEAFF. CDR3 bases: TGTGCCAGCAGCTTAGCCCGGAACACTGAAGCTTTCTTT. The chain combines TRBV7-2 with TRBJ1-1; D gene unclear. The CDR3 contains 13 residues. Germline V gene lookup returns CDR1 SGHTA and CDR2 FQGNSA. V dropped 0 bases and J dropped 1 base, with 3 bases sitting between them.